Listed below are T cell receptor beta chains from one sample, sequenced in a study of blood T cell repertoires in COVID-19. Only in-frame clones appear in the TCRdb table, and some are missing; sequencing was by immunoSEQ multiplex PCR. In the table there are roughly 380,000 clones, around 87% of which are singletons. The specimen was PBMCs or T cells enriched from blood (not recorded which). These receptors originate from a man younger than 45 who had recovered from COVID-19. The CDR3 runs from the conserved cysteine through the conserved F or W. The D gene is left open where the match is weak. Rows may omit the clone size; those that give it use once, few, many or a size class.

.	TRBJ2-4	TRBV2	few	TGTGCCAGCAGCTCGGTGGCAGGGAGGTTAGACATTCAGTACTTC	CASSSVAGRLDIQYF
.	TRBJ1-2	TRBV27	.	TGCGCCACCCAAAGAGAACCCCTAGGTGGCTACACCTTC	CATQREPLGGYTF
TRBD1	TRBJ2-7	TRBV9	.	TGTGCCAGCAGCACTCCGGGACAGGGAGACGAGCAGTACTTC	CASSTPGQGDEQYF
.	TRBJ2-3	TRBV5-1	.	TGCGCCAGCAGCCTAACAGGGTGGGGCACAGATACGCAGTATTTT	CASSLTGWGTDTQYF
TRBD1	TRBJ2-5	TRBV4-1	.	TGCGCCAGCAGCCCTGCTGGACAGGGGGCTGACCAAGAGACCCAGTACTTC	CASSPAGQGADQETQYF
TRBD2	TRBJ2-3	TRBV5-1	.	TGCGCCAGCAGCTTTGACACTAGCGGGGGTACAGATACGCAGTATTTT	CASSFDTSGGTDTQYF
.	TRBJ2-5	TRBV19	.	TGTGCCAGTAGAATCGGGGGTGGGGAGACCCAGTACTTC	CASRIGGGETQYF
TRBD2	TRBJ2-2	TRBV9	.	TGTGCCAGCAGCCTAAGGTGGCGGGGGACGAACACCGGGGAGCTGTTTTTT	CASSLRWRGTNTGELFF
.	TRBJ1-2	TRBV27	.	TGTGCCAGCAGTTTAGTTGGGGGGGGGAACTATGGCTACACCTTC	CASSLVGGGNYGYTF
TRBD2	TRBJ2-2	TRBV5-1	.	TGCGCCAGCAGCTTCTACGCGGGGGCCGGGGAGCTGTTTTTT	CASSFYAGAGELFF
TRBD1	TRBJ1-5	TRBV7-9	.	TGTGCCAGCAGCTACGGAGGAGGGGGCCAGAGCAATCAGCCCCAGCATTTT	CASSYGGGGQSNQPQHF
TRBD1	TRBJ1-4	TRBV25-1	.	TGTGCCAGCAGTGAACCGACAGGGGGATATGAAAAACTGTTTTTT	CASSEPTGGYEKLFF
.	TRBJ2-5	TRBV3-1/TRBV3-2	few	TGTGCCAGCAGCCCCTGGGGGGGCAGGGATGAGACCCAGTACTTC	CASSPWGGRDETQYF
.	TRBJ1-1	TRBV6-5	few	TGTGCCAGCAGAGCTTCTATGAACACTGAAGCTTTCTTT	CASRASMNTEAFF